Shown below are 25 T cell receptor beta chains from a single sample sequenced in a study of identical twins. TCRdb processed the 5' RACE reads anew with MiXCR; each CDR3 protein has one entry. The sample consists of 420,000 or so distinct CDR3 sequences, about 18% of them appearing once. Material for sequencing was naive T cells sorted from blood. The receptors were sampled from a man aged 50-59 years in good health.

The chain uses TRBV9 and TRBJ2-3; D is tentatively TRBD1 or TRBD2 (5 bases each). Germline CDR1 reads SGDLS; CDR2 reads YYNGEE. The CDR3 sequence is 15 residues long. Deletions cut 0 bases from V and 4 bases from J, with 12 bases between. DNA of the CDR3: TGTGCCAGCAGCGTAGCCGGGGCTTCTCCAGATACGCAGTATTTT. Encoded protein: CASSVAGASPDTQYF.

The chain joins TRBV7-3 to TRBJ2-1, with 7 bases lining up with TRBD2. With 5 bases clipped from V and 8 bases from J, the junction kept 6 bases outside the gene matches. Per germline, CDR1 SGHTA and CDR2 FQGTGA. The CDR3 sequence is 13 residues long. CDR3 loop: CASSPPTSHEQFF. The CDR3 nucleotides read TGTGCCAGCAGCCCCCCGACTAGCCATGAGCAGTTCTTC.

With regard to this clonotype: It may be a read error: a sequence one base away is much more abundant. Here the CDR3 omits its conserved ending phenylalanine or tryptophan, so a read error is the likely source. The chain uses TRBV20-1 and TRBJ2-1, with TRBD1 matching over 12 bases. Losses at the gene ends were 3 bases for V and 6 bases for J; bases not matched to a gene: 9. The CDR3 sequence is 16 residues long. Germline V gives CDR1 DFQATT, CDR2 SNEGSKA (reference sequence). CDR3 DNA: TGCAGTGCTAGTCCAACCGGGACAGGGGGCCGCAATGAGCAGTTCCTC. Amino acid sequence: CSASPTGTGGRNEQFL.

This clonotype was observed a handful of times. The chain carries TRBV7-9 and TRBJ1-1, with unresolved D. Germline assignment: CDR1 SEHNR and CDR2 FQNEAQ (reference sequence). Trimming took off 4 bases at V and 5 bases at J, with 11 bases between the two ends. This CDR3 has 13 residues. The CDR3 spells CASSWGGGTEAFF. CDR3 in DNA: TGTGCCAGCAGCTGGGGAGGAGGAACTGAAGCTTTCTTT.

The V and J genes are TRBV28 and TRBJ2-7, with 9 bases identical to TRBD1. Trimming cost V 6 bases and J 0 bases; bases outside gene matches: 3. Germline values: CDR1 MDHEN, CDR2 SYDVKM. The CDR3 sequence is 14 residues long. The CDR3 here is CASRRQGVSYEQYF. The CDR3 coding sequence is TGTGCCAGCAGAAGACAGGGGGTCTCCTACGAGCAGTACTTC.

The rearrangement uses TRBV20-1 and TRBJ2-3; D unclear. The CDR3 covers 14 residues. Germline V gene lookup returns CDR1 DFQATT and CDR2 SNEGSKA (reference sequence). This CDR3 is CSVTHGLSTDTQYF. The DNA of the CDR3 is TGCAGCGTCACCCACGGGTTGAGCACAGATACGCAGTATTTT.

Only a few counts were recorded for this clonotype. V and J are TRBV9 and TRBJ2-1; TRBD1 might be the D (5 bases). Germline CDR1 is SGDLS and CDR2 is YYNGEE. The CDR3 consists of 13 residues. V was clipped by 0 bases and J by 9 bases, with 10 bases between them. The CDR3: CASSVGSGPEQFF. CDR3 nucleotides: TGTGCCAGCAGCGTAGGGTCAGGGCCTGAGCAGTTCTTC. The full variable domain, with the rest looked up from reference TRBV9 and TRBJ2-1, is DSGVTQTPKHLITATGQRVTLRCSPRSGDLSVYWYQQSLDQGLQFLIQYYNGEERAKGNILERFSAQQFPDLHSELNLSSLELGDSALYFCASSVGSGPEQFFGPGTRLTVL.

The V and J genes are TRBV6-5 and TRBJ2-7, with 9 bases identical to TRBD1. CDR1 is MNHEY and CDR2 is SVGAGI in the germline V gene. Unmatched junction bases numbered 8, after V lost 0 bases and J lost 2 bases. The CDR3 sequence is 17 residues long. The CDR3 nucleotides are TGTGCCAGCAGTTACTCGAGTTTGACAGGGGGAACCTACGAGCAGTACTTC. Translation gives CASSYSSLTGGTYEQYF.

The chain joins TRBV28 to TRBJ2-1; 7 nucleotides match TRBD1. Trimming at V came to 6 bases and at J to 5 bases, leaving 13 bases not matched to a gene. The germline V gene encodes CDR1 MDHEN and CDR2 SYDVKM. The length of the CDR3 is 16 residues. The CDR3 sequence is CASSKGYGTANNEQFF. The CDR3 DNA reads as TGTGCCAGCAGCAAAGGGTACGGGACAGCCAACAATGAGCAGTTCTTC.

In this sample, this clonotype turned up a few times. The rearrangement links TRBV6-2 or TRBV6-3 to TRBJ2-7, with D maybe TRBD2 (5 bases). Germline loops: CDR1 MNHEY, CDR2 SVGEGT. Trimming removed 8 bases from V and 6 bases from J, with 20 bases in between. The CDR3 has 14 amino acids. CDR3 DNA: TGTGCCAGCTTCGGGATACCAGGACGTCGCGAGCAGTACTTC. Translating it yields CASFGIPGRREQYF.

V is TRBV5-1 and J is TRBJ1-4; no definite D call. This CDR3 comprises 14 residues. From germline, CDR1 is SGHRS and CDR2 YFSETQ. Trimming removed 3 bases from V and 0 bases from J, with 6 bases in between. In DNA, the CDR3 is TGCGCCAGCAGCTACACCGCAACTAATGAAAAACTGTTTTTT. It encodes CASSYTATNEKLFF.

This chain joins TRBV5-5 and TRBJ2-7, with unresolved D. The V end lost 0 bases, the J end lost 1 base, and 8 bases lay between the germline ends. Germline CDR1 and CDR2: SGHKS and YYEKEE (reference sequence). This CDR3 comprises 14 residues. The CDR3, as DNA: TGTGCCAGCAGCTTGGGGAACGGTTCCTACGAGCAGTACTTC. Its translation is CASSLGNGSYEQYF.

CDR3 protein: CSALAGGSTGELFF. The DNA of the CDR3 is TGCAGTGCACTAGCGGGGGGATCCACCGGGGAGCTGTTTTTT. This sequence joins TRBV20-1 and TRBJ2-2; 12 nucleotides match TRBD2. With 6 bases clipped from V and 4 bases from J, the junction kept 3 bases outside the gene matches. Germline V CDR1 and CDR2: DFQATT, SNEGSKA (reference sequence). The CDR3 runs 14 residues.

This clonotype was counted only a few times. The chain recombines TRBV12-3 or TRBV12-4 with TRBJ2-7; 8 nucleotides align to TRBD1. This CDR3 has 15 residues. V shed 8 bases, J shed 2 bases, and the junction held 11 bases outside the gene matches. The CDR3, as DNA: TGTGCCAGCCTTCGTTCCGGGACAGGACCCTACGAGCAGTACTTC. It encodes CASLRSGTGPYEQYF.

CDR3 coding DNA: TGTGCCAGCAGTTACTCGTCCAGGGGGAACACTGAAGCTTTCTTT. Its protein product is CASSYSSRGNTEAFF. J is TRBJ1-1 and V is TRBV6-5; D is possibly TRBD1 (6 bases). The germline gives CDR1 MNHEY, CDR2 SVGAGI. Trimming removed 0 bases at V and 1 base at J, with 9 bases between. The CDR3 contains 15 residues.

This clonotype was seen a few times. The chain employs TRBV6-2 or TRBV6-3 and TRBJ2-1; D is unclear. The germline V gene encodes CDR1 MNHEY and CDR2 SVGEGT. Trimming shortened V by 2 bases and J by 6 bases, and 14 bases separated the two germline ends. This CDR3 has 15 amino acids. CDR3 loop: CASSYRAGLGNEQFF. In DNA, the CDR3 is TGTGCCAGCAGTTACCGGGCCGGGCTAGGCAATGAGCAGTTCTTC.

In this sample, this clonotype turned up a few times. The chain has TRBV29-1 and TRBJ1-2; 8 nucleotides agree with TRBD1. Unmatched junction bases numbered 8, after V lost 6 bases and J lost 8 bases. The CDR3 has 12 amino acids. CDR1 and CDR2 (germline): SQVTM, ANQGSEA. In DNA, the CDR3 is TGCAGCGTGGAACGGACAGGGTTCGGCTACACCTTC. Its protein product is CSVERTGFGYTF.

The chain uses TRBV7-2 and TRBJ1-6; TRBD1 matches at 7 bases. CDR3 length equals 14 residues. In germline, CDR1 is SGHTA, CDR2 FQGNSA. Trimming cost V 6 bases and J 7 bases; bases outside gene matches: 6. CDR3 coding DNA: TGTGCCAGCAGTTTGGACAGGACGAATTCACCCCTCCACTTT. Its translation is CASSLDRTNSPLHF. Filled out from reference TRBV7-2 and TRBJ1-6, the complete variable domain reads GAGVSQSPSNKVTEKGKDVELRCDPISGHTALYWYRQSLGQGLEFLIYFQGNSAPDKSGLPSDRFSAERTGGSVSTLTIQRTQQEDSAVYLCASSLDRTNSPLHFGNGTRLTVT.

V usage is TRBV7-3 and J usage is TRBJ2-2; weak D call: TRBD1 (6 bases). V was shortened by 6 bases and J by 5 bases, with 13 bases between the two germline ends. In germline, CDR1 is SGHTA, CDR2 FQGTGA. This CDR3 has 14 residues. The CDR3 loop is CASRLDSRTGELFF. The CDR3 DNA follows: TGTGCCAGCAGGTTGGACAGTAGGACCGGGGAGCTGTTTTTT.

This chain uses TRBV28 with TRBJ1-2, with D tentatively TRBD1 (6 bases). The germline V gene has CDR1 MDHEN and CDR2 SYDVKM. V dropped 5 bases and J dropped 4 bases, with 20 bases sitting between them. This CDR3 is 16 amino acids long. As DNA, the CDR3 is TGTGCCAGCAGTCGACCCATAGTCCAGGGGAGCTATGGCTACACCTTC. This sequence encodes CASSRPIVQGSYGYTF.

There are a few counts of this clonotype. The chain joins TRBV12-3 or TRBV12-4 to TRBJ1-1, with 7 bases that match TRBD1. V trimming: 5 bases; J trimming: 4 bases; junction bases outside the gene matches: 7. The CDR3 runs 14 residues. The DNA of the CDR3 is TGTGCCAGCAGTGTTACAGGGGCGTCCACTGAAGCTTTCTTT. Amino acids: CASSVTGASTEAFF.

Written as DNA, the CDR3 is TGCGCCAGCAGCCCCAAGAATAGCGGGAGCTATGAGCAGTTCTTC. Translated, it gives CASSPKNSGSYEQFF. The chain recombines TRBV4-3 with TRBJ2-1; 9 bases agree with TRBD2. Looked up from germline, CDR1 is LGHNA and CDR2 is YSLEER. The trim removed 4 bases at V and 8 bases at J, leaving 9 bases unmatched. The CDR3 consists of 15 residues.

V and J are TRBV27 and TRBJ2-7; the D gene is possibly TRBD1 (5 bases). Germline V gene sequence: CDR1 MNHEY, CDR2 SMNVEV (reference sequence). This CDR3 contains 15 residues. V shed 6 bases and J shed 7 bases, with 22 bases lying between them. CDR3: CASRLTVSGSWEQYF. The CDR3 DNA is TGTGCCAGCAGACTGACAGTATCGGGTAGCTGGGAGCAGTACTTC.

This clonotype was picked up many times. The chain has TRBV11-2 and TRBJ2-3, with unresolved D. The V and J ends lost 7 bases and 0 bases respectively, with 20 bases between them. CDR3 length: 17 residues. CDR1 is SGHAT, CDR2 FQNNGV, per germline. The chain's CDR3 is CASTQDPDASSTDTQYF. Here the CDR3 DNA reads TGTGCCAGCACCCAAGATCCGGACGCCTCTAGCACAGATACGCAGTATTTT.

The chain is built from TRBV6-5 and TRBJ2-6; weak D call: TRBD1 (6 bases). V lost 4 bases and J 0 bases, leaving 10 bases between the germline ends. The CDR3 is made up of 16 amino acids. Germline assignment: CDR1 MNHEY and CDR2 SVGAGI. Here the CDR3 reads CASSSGQFSGANVLTF. The CDR3 DNA follows: TGTGCCAGCAGTTCCGGACAGTTCTCTGGGGCCAACGTCCTGACTTTC.